This T cell receptor (beta chain) was retrieved from a study of blood T cell repertoires in COVID-19. As originally analysed: The assay estimated nucleated cells by amplifying reference gene primers. Assay used: immunoSEQ multiplex PCR; TCRdb lists only in-frame clones, some missing. V, J and clone size derive from that table, while D and trimming were established from the DNA sequence. The profile shows about 68,000 clones, over 75% of them singletons. Germline-derived CDR1 and CDR2 are LNHDA and SQIVND (reference sequence). The CDR3 is 16 amino acids. Trimming took 7 bases from V and 4 from J, leaving 17 bases between them.

This receptor was taken from a man aged 45-65 years with active COVID-19. Sequenced sample: peripheral blood. The chain combines TRBV19 with TRBJ2-6, with D perhaps TRBD1 (6 bases). The CDR3 reads CASTRMTGTGANVLTF. CDR3 in DNA: TGTGCCAGTACCAGAATGACAGGTACCGGGGCCAACGTCCTGACTTTC.